One sample yielded the 7 T cell receptor beta chains listed below, sequenced in a study of blood T cell repertoires in COVID-19. The repertoire was sequenced with immunoSEQ multiplex PCR; TCRdb's copy has only in-frame clones and lacks some. This table holds 130,000 or so clones, around 89% found once. Sequenced material: peripheral blood. The source of these receptors is a man in his 70s with active or convalescent COVID-19.

This clone was counted once. The chain couples TRBV6-5 to TRBJ2-7; TRBD2 matches 10 bases. Looked up from germline, CDR1 is MNHEY and CDR2 is SVGAGI. The CDR3 has 15 residues. The V segment lost 3 bases and the J segment 3 bases; nucleotides outside the gene matches: 5. The CDR3 sequence: CASSYVAGGVYEQYF. CDR3 nucleotides: TGTGCCAGCAGTTATGTAGCGGGAGGCGTCTACGAGCAGTACTTC.

This sequence joins TRBV7-2 and TRBJ1-5, with D possibly matching TRBD1 (5 bases). V was trimmed by 1 base and J by 8 bases, leaving 9 bases between them. Germline loops: CDR1 SGHTA, CDR2 FQGNSA. The CDR3 length is 13 residues. CDR3 sequence (DNA): TGTGCCAGCAGCTTAGGAGTCAGGGAGCCCCAGCATTTT. It is translated as CASSLGVREPQHF.

The chain employs TRBV28 and TRBJ1-2; 8 positions agree with TRBD1. CDR3 length equals 13 residues. CDR1 is MDHEN, CDR2 SYDVKM, per germline. J gave up 8 bases and V 6 bases, and 8 bases lay outside the gene matches. CDR3 sequence reads: CASSGRDRSGYTF. The CDR3 nucleotides are TGTGCCAGCAGCGGTAGGGACAGGTCCGGCTACACCTTC.

The chain combines TRBV5-8 with TRBJ2-5; TRBD1 aligns across 7 bases. Germline trimming cut 2 bases from V and 0 bases from J; bases unmatched to any gene: 4. In germline, CDR1 is SGHTS, CDR2 YDEGEE. This CDR3 is 15 amino acids long. The CDR3 DNA is TGTGCCAGCAGCTTTTTTGGACAGGACCAAGAGACCCAGTACTTC. It yields the protein CASSFFGQDQETQYF.

J is TRBJ2-2 and V is TRBV7-3; 11 bases match TRBD2. Trimming at V came to 3 bases and at J to 2 bases, leaving 8 bases not matched to a gene. The CDR3 spans 18 residues. Germline V CDR1 and CDR2: SGHTA, FQGTGA. CDR3 residues: CASSFLPGLAENTGELFF. The DNA of the CDR3 is TGTGCCAGCAGCTTCCTGCCGGGACTAGCGGAAAACACCGGGGAGCTGTTTTTT.

V gene TRBV5-1 combines with J gene TRBJ2-2; weak D call: TRBD2 (6 bases). CDR3 length: 14 residues. The germline V gene has CDR1 SGHRS and CDR2 YFSETQ. Trimming took off 5 bases at V and 3 bases at J, with 11 bases between the two ends. CDR3 residues: CASSWREHTGELFF. The CDR3 DNA follows: TGCGCCAGCAGTTGGCGGGAACACACCGGGGAGCTGTTTTTT.

The count of this clone is one. The CDR3: CASSPPQVLSYEQYF. For the CDR3, the DNA is TGTGCCAGCAGCCCCCCACAGGTACTGTCCTACGAGCAGTACTTC. The rearrangement joins TRBV7-9 to TRBJ2-7, with D tentatively TRBD1 (5 bases). The CDR3 runs to 15 residues. Germline V CDR1 and CDR2: SEHNR, FQNEAQ (reference sequence). The V end lost 5 bases, the J end lost 1 base, and 15 bases lay between the germline ends.